These T cell receptor beta chains were read from a single sample in a study of blood T cell repertoires in COVID-19. The assay was immunoSEQ multiplex PCR, and TCRdb's table has in-frame clones only and misses some. This table has about 250,000 clones, about 87% appearing once. The sequencing input was peripheral blood. The receptor set was obtained from a woman between 25 and 40 years old with COVID-19, enrolled during active disease. Each CDR3 is given with its conserved first and last residue. A D gene is named only where the DNA matches it firmly. Clone size is stated in some rows and not others, as once, few, many or a class when expanded.

D,length,size,J,V,CDR3,DNA
-,11,-,TRBJ2-1,TRBV7-2,CASSLVDEQFF,TGTGCCAGCAGCTTAGTAGATGAGCAGTTCTTC
-,13,-,TRBJ2-7,TRBV12-3/TRBV12-4,CASGMTVTYEQYF,TGTGCCAGCGGAATGACAGTAACCTACGAGCAGTACTTC
TRBD1,18,-,TRBJ1-2,TRBV4-2,CASSREAGTEGVQYGYTF,TGTGCCAGCAGCCGGGAGGCCGGGACAGAAGGGGTTCAGTATGGCTACACCTTC
TRBD1,20,once,TRBJ1-1,TRBV7-9,CASSKVRQGTGVPHNTEAFF,TGTGCCAGCAGCAAAGTACGGCAAGGGACAGGAGTGCCCCATAACACTGAAGCTTTCTTT
TRBD1,17,-,TRBJ1-1,TRBV7-6,CASSVGTGGAWNTEAFF,TGTGCCAGCAGCGTTGGGACAGGGGGCGCCTGGAACACTGAAGCTTTCTTT
TRBD1,16,-,TRBJ1-2,TRBV27,CASSTRQGTFNYGYTF,TGTGCCAGCAGTACGCGACAGGGGACTTTTAACTATGGCTACACCTTC
TRBD1,15,-,TRBJ2-4,TRBV6-4,CASKVGQGEENIQYF,TGTGCCAGCAAGGTAGGACAGGGGGAAGAAAACATTCAGTACTTC
-,15,-,TRBJ1-2,TRBV5-6,CASSLPRITNYGYTF,TGTGCCAGCAGCTTACCGCGAATTACTAACTATGGCTACACCTTC
-,17,-,TRBJ2-3,TRBV24-1,CATSDTAGGRVTDTQYF,TGTGCCACCAGTGATACCGCAGGCGGGCGGGTCACAGATACGCAGTATTTT
-,13,-,TRBJ2-1,TRBV24-1,CATSSSSYNEQFF,TGTGCCACCAGTAGTAGCTCCTACAATGAGCAGTTCTTC
TRBD1,14,-,TRBJ1-1,TRBV2,CASRQGVLLTEAFF,TGTGCCAGCAGACAGGGGGTGTTACTCACTGAAGCTTTCTTT
-,15,-,TRBJ1-1,TRBV7-9,CASSLVQGWNTEAFF,TGTGCCAGCAGCTTAGTCCAGGGGTGGAACACTGAAGCTTTCTTT
TRBD2,16,-,TRBJ2-5,TRBV3-1/TRBV3-2,CASSQGLAGPQETQYF,TGTGCCAGCAGCCAAGGCCTAGCGGGGCCGCAAGAGACCCAGTACTTC
-,11,-,TRBJ1-2,TRBV29-1,CSVEGTGGYTF,TGCAGCGTTGAAGGTACAGGGGGCTACACCTTC
-,15,-,TRBJ2-1,TRBV6-5,CASSLTSSGGNEQFF,TGTGCCAGCAGTTTAACCTCGTCCGGGGGCAATGAGCAGTTCTTC
TRBD2,20,-,TRBJ2-1,TRBV7-9,CASSRGGLAGGVSSYNEQFF,TGTGCCAGCAGCAGAGGGGGACTAGCGGGAGGAGTGAGCTCCTACAATGAGCAGTTCTTC
TRBD2,16,-,TRBJ2-1,TRBV3-1/TRBV3-2,CASSRRLAGGIGEQFF,TGTGCCAGCAGCCGACGACTAGCGGGAGGGATCGGCGAGCAGTTCTTC
-,13,-,TRBJ2-1,TRBV6-1,CASSYLDSNEQFF,TGTGCCAGCAGTTATCTGGACAGCAATGAGCAGTTCTTC
-,14,-,TRBJ2-5,TRBV5-1,CASSLSGRQETQYF,TGCGCCAGCAGCTTAAGCGGGCGGCAAGAGACCCAGTACTTC
-,14,-,TRBJ1-2,TRBV7-2,CASSLGQSNYGYTF,TGTGCCAGCAGCTTAGGACAGAGTAACTATGGCTACACCTTC
-,14,-,TRBJ2-5,TRBV2,CASSVGGAVLTQYF,TGTGCCAGCAGTGTAGGCGGGGCCGTGTTGACCCAGTACTTC
TRBD1,13,-,TRBJ2-1,TRBV12-3/TRBV12-4,CASSPPGGNEQFF,TGTGCCAGCAGCCCCCCAGGGGGCAATGAGCAGTTCTTC
-,15,-,TRBJ2-1,TRBV28,CASSMWGRGYNEQFF,TGTGCCAGCAGTATGTGGGGGCGCGGCTACAATGAGCAGTTCTTC
-,12,-,TRBJ1-1,TRBV24-1,CATSSRGTEAFF,TGTGCCACCAGTAGCCGGGGCACTGAAGCTTTCTTT
TRBD1,17,once,TRBJ1-6,TRBV4-3,CASSQDRQGVINSPLHF,TGCGCCAGCAGCCAAGATCGTCAGGGGGTAATAAATTCACCCCTCCACTTT
-,14,-,TRBJ1-5,TRBV28,CASSSRVTNQPQHF,TGTGCCAGCAGCTCCAGGGTGACCAATCAGCCCCAGCATTTT
-,16,-,TRBJ1-2,TRBV19,CASSTNFGGQGYGYTF,TGTGCCAGTTCAACCAACTTCGGGGGGCAGGGCTATGGCTACACCTTC
TRBD2,15,-,TRBJ2-3,TRBV10-2,CASSGAGGAPDTQYF,TGCGCCAGCAGTGGGGCCGGGGGGGCCCCAGATACGCAGTATTTT
TRBD2,14,-,TRBJ2-5,TRBV2,CASSGSSGEGTQYF,TGTGCCAGCAGTGGGTCTAGCGGAGAGGGAACCCAGTACTTC
TRBD2,16,-,TRBJ2-3,TRBV6-2/TRBV6-3,CASSTSLAGVPDTQYF,TGTGCCAGCAGCACATCACTAGCGGGAGTACCAGATACGCAGTATTTT